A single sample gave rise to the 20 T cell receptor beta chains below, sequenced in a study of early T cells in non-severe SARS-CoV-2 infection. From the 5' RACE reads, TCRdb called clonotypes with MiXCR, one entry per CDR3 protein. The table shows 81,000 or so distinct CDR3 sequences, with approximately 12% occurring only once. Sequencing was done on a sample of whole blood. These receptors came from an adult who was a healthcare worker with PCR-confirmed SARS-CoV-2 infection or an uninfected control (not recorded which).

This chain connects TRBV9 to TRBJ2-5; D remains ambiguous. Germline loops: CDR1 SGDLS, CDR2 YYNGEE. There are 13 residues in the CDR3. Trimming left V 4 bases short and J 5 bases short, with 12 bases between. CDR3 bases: TGTGCCAGCAGCCATCCCACCCGGGAGACCCAGTACTTC. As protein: CASSHPTRETQYF.

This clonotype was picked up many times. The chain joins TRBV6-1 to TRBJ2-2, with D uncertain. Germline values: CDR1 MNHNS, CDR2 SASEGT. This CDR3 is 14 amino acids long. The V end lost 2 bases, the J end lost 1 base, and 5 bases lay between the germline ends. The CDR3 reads CASSERRNTGELFF. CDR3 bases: TGTGCCAGCAGTGAACGGCGGAACACCGGGGAGCTGTTTTTT.

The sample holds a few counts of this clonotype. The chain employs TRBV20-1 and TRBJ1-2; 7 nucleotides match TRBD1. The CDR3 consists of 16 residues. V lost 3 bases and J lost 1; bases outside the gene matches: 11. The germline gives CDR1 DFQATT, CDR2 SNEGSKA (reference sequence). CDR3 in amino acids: CSASGLGDRYNYGYTF. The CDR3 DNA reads TGCAGTGCTAGTGGGCTCGGGGACAGATATAACTATGGCTACACCTTC.

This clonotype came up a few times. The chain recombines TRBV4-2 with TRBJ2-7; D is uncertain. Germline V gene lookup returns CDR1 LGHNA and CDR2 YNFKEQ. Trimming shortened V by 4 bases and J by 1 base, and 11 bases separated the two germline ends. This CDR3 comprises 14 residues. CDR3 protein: CASSPQTRSYEQYF. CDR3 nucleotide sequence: TGTGCCAGCAGCCCCCAGACAAGGTCCTACGAGCAGTACTTC.

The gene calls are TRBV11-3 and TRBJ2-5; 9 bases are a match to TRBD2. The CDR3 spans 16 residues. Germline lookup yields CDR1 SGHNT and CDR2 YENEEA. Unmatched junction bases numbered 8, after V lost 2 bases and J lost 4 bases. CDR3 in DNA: TGTGCCAGCAGCTTACGAGTAGCGGGAGAAGTAGAGACCCAGTACTTC. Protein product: CASSLRVAGEVETQYF.

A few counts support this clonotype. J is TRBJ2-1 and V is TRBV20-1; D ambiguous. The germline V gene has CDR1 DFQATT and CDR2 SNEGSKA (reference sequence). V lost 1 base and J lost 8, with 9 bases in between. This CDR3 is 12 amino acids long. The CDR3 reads CSARAGFDEQFF. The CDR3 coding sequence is TGCAGTGCTAGAGCCGGTTTTGATGAGCAGTTCTTC.

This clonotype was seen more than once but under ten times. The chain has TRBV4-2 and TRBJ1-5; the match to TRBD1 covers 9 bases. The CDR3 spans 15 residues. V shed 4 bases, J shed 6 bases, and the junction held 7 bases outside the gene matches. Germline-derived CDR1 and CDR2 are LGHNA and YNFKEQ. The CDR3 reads CASSPQDRGTQPQHF. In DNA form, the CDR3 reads TGTGCCAGCAGCCCCCAGGACAGGGGCACTCAGCCCCAGCATTTT.

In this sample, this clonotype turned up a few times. CDR3 region: CSAPKIGQLGDTQYF. The CDR3 DNA follows: TGCAGTGCTCCGAAGATCGGACAGCTGGGAGATACGCAGTATTTT. The rearrangement joins TRBV20-1 to TRBJ2-3; possibly TRBD1 for D (6 bases). The length of the CDR3 is 15 residues. Germline V lookup: CDR1 DFQATT, CDR2 SNEGSKA (reference sequence). The ends were cut back, 5 bases at V and 5 bases at J, with 20 bases in the middle.

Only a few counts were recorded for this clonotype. In nucleotides, the CDR3 is TGCAGTGCTAGTCCCGGGACAGGGGGCGGGAAGACCCAGTACTTC. It yields the protein CSASPGTGGGKTQYF. The chain combines TRBV20-1 with TRBJ2-5; TRBD1 matches at 12 bases. The CDR3 loop spans 15 amino acids. The germline gives CDR1 DFQATT, CDR2 SNEGSKA (reference sequence). Germline trimming cut 3 bases from V and 6 bases from J; bases unmatched to any gene: 8.

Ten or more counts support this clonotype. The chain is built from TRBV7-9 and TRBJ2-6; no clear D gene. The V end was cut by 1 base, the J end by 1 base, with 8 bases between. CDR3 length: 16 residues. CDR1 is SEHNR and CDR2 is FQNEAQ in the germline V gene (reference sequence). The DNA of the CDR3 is TGTGCCAGCAGCTTAGTCCTTGGATCTGGGGCCAACGTCCTGACTTTC. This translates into CASSLVLGSGANVLTF. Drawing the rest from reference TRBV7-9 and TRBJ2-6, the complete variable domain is DTGVSQNPRHKITKRGQNVTFRCDPISEHNRLYWYRQTLGQGPEFLTYFQNEAQLEKSRLLSDRFSAERPKGSFSTLEIQRTEQGDSAMYLCASSLVLGSGANVLTFGAGSRLTVL.

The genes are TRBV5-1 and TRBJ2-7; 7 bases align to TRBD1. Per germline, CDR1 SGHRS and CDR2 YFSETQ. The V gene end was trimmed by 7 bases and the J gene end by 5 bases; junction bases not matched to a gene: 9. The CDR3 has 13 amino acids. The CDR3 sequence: CASRSGGEDEQYF. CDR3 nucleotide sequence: TGCGCCAGCCGATCAGGGGGTGAGGACGAGCAGTACTTC.

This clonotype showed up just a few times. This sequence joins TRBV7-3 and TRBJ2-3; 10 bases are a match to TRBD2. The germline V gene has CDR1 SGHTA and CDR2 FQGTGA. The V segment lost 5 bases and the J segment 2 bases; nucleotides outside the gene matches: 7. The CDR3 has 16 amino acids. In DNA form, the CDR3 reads TGTGCCAGCAGCCCAGATAGCGGGAGGCTCACAGATACGCAGTATTTT. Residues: CASSPDSGRLTDTQYF.

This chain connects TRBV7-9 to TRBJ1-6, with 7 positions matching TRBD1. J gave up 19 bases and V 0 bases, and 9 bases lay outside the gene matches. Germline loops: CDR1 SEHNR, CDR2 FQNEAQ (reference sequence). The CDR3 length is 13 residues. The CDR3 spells CASSLATGTAAHF. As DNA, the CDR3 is TGTGCCAGCAGCTTAGCAACCGGGACAGCGGCACACTTT.

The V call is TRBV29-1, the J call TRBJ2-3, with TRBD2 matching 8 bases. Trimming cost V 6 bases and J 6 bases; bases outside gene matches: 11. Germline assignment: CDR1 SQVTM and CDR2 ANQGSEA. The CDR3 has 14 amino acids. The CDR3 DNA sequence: TGCAGCGTGGATGGACTAGCACGAACGGATACGCAGTATTTT. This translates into CSVDGLARTDTQYF.

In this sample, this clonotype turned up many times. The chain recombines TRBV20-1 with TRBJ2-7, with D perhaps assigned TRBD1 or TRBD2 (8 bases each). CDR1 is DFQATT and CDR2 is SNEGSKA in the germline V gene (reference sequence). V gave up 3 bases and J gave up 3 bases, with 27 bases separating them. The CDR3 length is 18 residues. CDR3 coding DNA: TGCAGTGCTAGCGCCACAGGGGGTAGGAGCGGGAGAGGCTACGAGCAGTACTTC. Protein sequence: CSASATGGRSGRGYEQYF.

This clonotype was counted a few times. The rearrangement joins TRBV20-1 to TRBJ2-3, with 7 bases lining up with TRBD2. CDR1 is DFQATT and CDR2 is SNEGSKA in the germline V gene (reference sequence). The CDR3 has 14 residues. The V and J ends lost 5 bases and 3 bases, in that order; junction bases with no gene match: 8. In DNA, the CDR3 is TGCAGTGCTGTTGGTGGGGAGGGGACAGATACGCAGTATTTT. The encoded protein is CSAVGGEGTDTQYF.

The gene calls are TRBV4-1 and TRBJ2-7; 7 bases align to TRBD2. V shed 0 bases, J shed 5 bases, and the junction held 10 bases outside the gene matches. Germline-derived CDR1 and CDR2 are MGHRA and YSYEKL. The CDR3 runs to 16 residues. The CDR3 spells CASSQDRGRANNEQYF. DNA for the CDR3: TGCGCCAGCAGCCAAGATCGGGGGAGGGCGAATAACGAGCAGTACTTC.

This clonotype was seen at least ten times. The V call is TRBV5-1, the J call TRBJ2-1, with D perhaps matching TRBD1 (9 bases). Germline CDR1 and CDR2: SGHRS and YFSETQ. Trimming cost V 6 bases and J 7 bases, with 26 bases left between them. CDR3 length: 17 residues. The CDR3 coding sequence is TGCGCCAGCAACCCGGACAGGGGACTAGTGAGTCAGAATGAGCAGTTCTTC. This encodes CASNPDRGLVSQNEQFF. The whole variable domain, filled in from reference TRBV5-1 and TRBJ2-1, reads KAGVTQTPRYLIKTRGQQVTLSCSPISGHRSVSWYQQTPGQGLQFLFEYFSETQRNKGNFPGRFSGRQFSNSRSEMNVSTLELGDSALYLCASNPDRGLVSQNEQFFGPGTRLTVL.

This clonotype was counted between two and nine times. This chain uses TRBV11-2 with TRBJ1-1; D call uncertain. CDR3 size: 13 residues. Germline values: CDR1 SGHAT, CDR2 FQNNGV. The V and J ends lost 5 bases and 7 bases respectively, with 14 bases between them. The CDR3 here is CASSPRQGDEAFF. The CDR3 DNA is TGTGCCAGCAGCCCACGACAAGGAGATGAAGCTTTCTTT.

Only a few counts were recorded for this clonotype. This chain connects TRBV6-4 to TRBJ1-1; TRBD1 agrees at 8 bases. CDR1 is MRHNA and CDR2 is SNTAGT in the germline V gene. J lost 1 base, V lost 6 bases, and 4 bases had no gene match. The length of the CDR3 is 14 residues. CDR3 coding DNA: TGTGCCAGCAGGGCGGACAGGGCGAACACTGAAGCTTTCTTT. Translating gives CASRADRANTEAFF.